What follows describes a single T cell receptor (beta chain). The data stem from a study of blood T cell repertoires in COVID-19. Overall study: Material from acute and convalescent COVID-19 was sourced from the United States, Italy and Spain. PBMCs, B-cell-depleted T cells, or T cells were the source of the cDNA or gDNA that made up the material.

Authors' processing steps: Reference gene primer amplification in the assay estimated nucleated cell counts. Assay: immunoSEQ multiplex PCR; the TCRdb copy retains only in-frame clones and omits some. V, J and clone size were drawn from that table, and D and trimming were deduced from the DNA. The sample records about 75,000 clones, about 74% being singletons. This receptor was identified in a human donor with acute or convalescent COVID-19. The donor label of this sample is uncertain. Material: peripheral blood.

CDR3: CASSVYSVPSSSYNEQFF. Written as DNA, the CDR3 is TGTGCCAGCAGCGTATACTCCGTTCCGTCGAGCTCCTACAATGAGCAGTTCTTC. The chain uses TRBV9 and TRBJ2-1; D is undetermined. The CDR3 covers 18 residues. Germline CDR1 is SGDLS and CDR2 is YYNGEE. Trimming removed 1 base at V and 0 bases at J, with 17 bases between. The entire variable domain, with the rest obtained from reference TRBV9 and TRBJ2-1, is as follows: DSGVTQTPKHLITATGQRVTLRCSPRSGDLSVYWYQQSLDQGLQFLIQYYNGEERAKGNILERFSAQQFPDLHSELNLSSLELGDSALYFCASSVYSVPSSSYNEQFFGPGTRLTVL.